The clone carrying this TCR beta chain appeared a few times. The protocol was immunoSEQ multiplex PCR, while the TCRdb copy is restricted to in-frame clones and leaves out a portion. The sample yields under 50,000 clones, approximately 90% seen once. The data were taken from a study of T cell changes during pregnancy in multiple sclerosis. This CDR3 contains 13 residues. Germline CDR1 reads SGHRS; CDR2 reads YFSETQ. V gave up 5 bases and J gave up 11 bases, with 19 bases separating them. V is TRBV5-1 and J is TRBJ1-1, with a weak D call TRBD1 (6 bases). The sample here was CD8+ T cells from peripheral blood mononuclear cells, taken before pregnancy. This TCR was recovered from a female donor with multiple sclerosis, enrolled in a pregnancy study. The CDR3 spells CASRETGPAGAFF. The CDR3 bases are TGCGCCAGCAGGGAAACAGGGCCGGCTGGGGCTTTCTTT.